One and the same sample provided the 18 T cell receptor beta chains below, sequenced in a study of T cell responses to AZD1222 COVID-19 vaccine. Profiling relied on immunoSEQ multiplex PCR, and the TCRdb table lists in-frame clones only, not all of them. The table shows fewer than 75,000 clones, with 85% to 95% occurring only once. The source material was peripheral blood, sampled 28 days after the second dose of the MenACWY control vaccine. The origin of the receptors is an adult who received the MenACWY meningococcal vaccine as a control.

The rearrangement joins TRBV10-3 to TRBJ2-1, with 8 bases matching TRBD2. The CDR3 is made up of 14 amino acids. Germline lookup yields CDR1 ENHRY and CDR2 SYGVKD. V was pared by 10 bases and J by 3 bases, with 8 bases of the junction left unmatched. The CDR3, as DNA: TGTGCCAGCACCGGGACTAGGGACTACAATGAGCAGTTCTTC. Its protein is CASTGTRDYNEQFF.

V gene TRBV12-3 or TRBV12-4 combines with J gene TRBJ2-7; D is undetermined. The CDR3 spans 11 residues. Trimming stripped 1 base from V and 7 bases from J, with 5 bases between. The CDR3 sequence is CASSLDREQYF. CDR3 bases: TGTGCCAGCAGTTTAGATCGAGAGCAGTACTTC.

V is TRBV28 and J is TRBJ2-1, with D unclear. CDR1 is MDHEN and CDR2 is SYDVKM in the germline V gene. V lost 6 bases and J 15 bases, leaving 18 bases between the germline ends. This CDR3 spans 12 amino acids. The CDR3 DNA reads TGTGCCAGCAGCGGTGGGTTTCACGCCCCGTTCTTC. Its protein product is CASSGGFHAPFF.

V and J are TRBV18 and TRBJ2-5, with 7 nucleotides matching TRBD2. This CDR3 is built from 15 residues. J gave up 0 bases and V 6 bases, and 7 bases lay outside the gene matches. Germline assignment: CDR1 KGHSH and CDR2 LQKENI. DNA of the CDR3: TGTGCCAGCTCCCTGGGGGGGAAGTACCAAGAGACCCAGTACTTC. Translation: CASSLGGKYQETQYF.

This clone was detected once. This chain links TRBV9 with TRBJ2-1; TRBD2 aligns across 8 bases. J lost 5 bases, V lost 3 bases, and 7 bases had no gene match. The CDR3 loop spans 15 amino acids. Germline V lookup: CDR1 SGDLS, CDR2 YYNGEE. The CDR3 region is CASSASGTSDNEQFF. CDR3 nucleotide sequence: TGTGCCAGCAGCGCTTCAGGGACTAGTGACAATGAGCAGTTCTTC.

The chain carries TRBV7-2 and TRBJ2-3; 9 bases fit TRBD1. V lost 3 bases and J lost 3; bases outside the gene matches: 4. CDR1 is SGHTA, CDR2 FQGNSA, per germline. There are 15 residues in the CDR3. CDR3 protein: CASSFVQGATDTQYF. As DNA, the CDR3 is TGTGCCAGCAGCTTCGTACAGGGGGCTACAGATACGCAGTATTTT.

The chain is built from TRBV20-1 and TRBJ2-2; D is uncertain. The V gene lost 5 bases and the J gene lost 6 bases, with 7 bases spanning the gap. In germline, CDR1 is DFQATT, CDR2 SNEGSKA (reference sequence). The CDR3 sequence is 11 residues long. CDR3 amino acids: CSALQPGELFF. The CDR3 DNA reads as TGCAGTGCTCTGCAGCCCGGGGAGCTGTTTTTT.

The chain links TRBV2 to TRBJ1-5; 8 nucleotides match TRBD1. The junction had 7 bases not matched to a gene; V was cut back by 5 bases and J by 7 bases. This CDR3 has 14 amino acids. CDR1 is SNHLY, CDR2 FYNNEI, per germline. The CDR3 loop reads CASSPDRGGQPQHF. The DNA for the CDR3 is TGTGCCAGCAGTCCAGACAGGGGCGGGCAGCCCCAGCATTTT.

The CDR3 coding sequence is TGTGCCAGTAGTATAGTAGGCGGGACGGGGGTCGGGGAGCTGTTTTTT. It codes for CASSIVGGTGVGELFF. The V and J genes are TRBV19 and TRBJ2-2; D possibly corresponds to TRBD2 (6 bases). The CDR3 consists of 16 residues. From germline, CDR1 is LNHDA and CDR2 SQIVND (reference sequence). The ends were cut back, 1 base at V and 7 bases at J, with 16 bases in the middle.

This chain connects TRBV7-2 to TRBJ2-7, with TRBD1 identical over 10 bases. After removal of 5 bases from V and 7 bases from J, the junction contained 8 bases not matched to a gene. Germline CDR1 SGHTA, CDR2 FQGNSA. The CDR3 consists of 14 residues. CDR3 residues: CASSPGQGPWEQYF. Written as DNA, the CDR3 is TGTGCCAGCAGCCCGGGACAGGGGCCTTGGGAGCAGTACTTC.

This chain links TRBV5-6 with TRBJ2-3; D perhaps matches TRBD1 (6 bases). Germline CDR1 is SGHDT and CDR2 is YYEEEE. Trimming removed 2 bases from V and 3 bases from J, with 7 bases in between. This CDR3 is 13 amino acids long. CDR3 region: CASSFGQTDTQYF. CDR3 sequence (DNA): TGTGCCAGCAGCTTTGGACAGACAGATACGCAGTATTTT.

The J gene is TRBJ1-5, the V gene TRBV7-6; TRBD1 agrees at 7 bases. J gave up 4 bases and V 1 base, and 1 base lay outside the gene matches. Germline assignment: CDR1 SGHVS and CDR2 FNYEAQ. This CDR3 has 14 residues. The CDR3 bases are TGTGCCAGCAGCTTAGAACAGGGGAATCAGCCCCAGCATTTT. Encoded protein: CASSLEQGNQPQHF.

This clone was recorded only once. V and J are TRBV5-4 and TRBJ2-1; D gene ambiguous. The CDR3 sequence is 13 residues long. Trimming removed 0 bases at V and 6 bases at J, with 7 bases between. Per the germline V gene, CDR1 is SGHNT and CDR2 is YYREEE (reference sequence). CDR3 in amino acids: CASSLGPFNEQFF. CDR3 DNA: TGTGCCAGCAGCTTGGGTCCCTTCAATGAGCAGTTCTTC.

The J gene is TRBJ1-1, the V gene TRBV19; no clear D. Germline assignment: CDR1 LNHDA and CDR2 SQIVND (reference sequence). The CDR3 contains 16 residues. Trimming took off 1 base at V and 6 bases at J, with 18 bases between the two ends. The CDR3 spells CASSIGAASFGPEAFF. CDR3 DNA: TGTGCCAGTAGTATAGGGGCTGCCTCCTTTGGACCTGAAGCTTTCTTT.

The rearrangement joins TRBV7-9 to TRBJ1-2, with D tentatively TRBD1 (5 bases). Trimming stripped 7 bases from V and 4 bases from J, with 19 bases between. The CDR3 is 15 residues long. Germline V gives CDR1 SEHNR, CDR2 FQNEAQ (reference sequence). The CDR3 coding sequence is TGTGCCAGCACCAACAGACCTCAGGGCAGCTATGGCTACACCTTC. Protein sequence: CASTNRPQGSYGYTF.

The rearrangement joins TRBV7-9 to TRBJ1-1; no reliable D call. The CDR3 consists of 13 residues. V was pared by 4 bases and J by 1 base, with 7 bases between. In germline, CDR1 is SEHNR, CDR2 FQNEAQ (reference sequence). The CDR3 DNA is TGTGCCAGCAGCTACAGCACGAACACTGAAGCTTTCTTT. It translates to CASSYSTNTEAFF.

This clone was detected only a few times. This rearrangement joins TRBV5-1 to TRBJ2-1; D gene uncertain. The V gene's germline CDR1 is SGHRS and CDR2 YFSETQ. V was trimmed by 0 bases and J by 6 bases, leaving 4 bases between them. The CDR3 spans 12 residues. The CDR3 nucleotides read TGCGCCAGCAGCTTGGACAGCAATGAGCAGTTCTTC. Protein: CASSLDSNEQFF.

V usage is TRBV27 and J usage is TRBJ2-2, with 7 nucleotides matching TRBD2. With V trimmed by 4 bases and J by 8 bases, 10 bases remained unmatched. CDR1 and CDR2 from the germline V gene are MNHEY and SMNVEV (reference sequence). There are 15 residues in the CDR3. CDR3 sequence reads: CASSWRSSGSGELFF. The DNA of the CDR3 is TGTGCCAGCAGTTGGCGCTCTAGCGGCTCGGGGGAGCTGTTTTTT.